Listed below are T cell receptor beta chains from one sample, sequenced in a study of cytomegalovirus exposure and HLA in healthy donors. Profiling relied on immunoSEQ multiplex PCR, and the TCRdb table lists in-frame clones only, not all of them. The table shows around 150,000 clones, with 65% to 70% occurring only once. Specimen: PBMCs. The receptors here all came from a woman aged 18 to 35 in good health and CMV-seropositive. Both conserved end residues are part of each CDR3. A D gene is named only where the DNA matches it firmly. A row's size may be missing; if present it is once, few, many or a size class.

d_gene | j_gene | abundance | v_gene | CDR3aa | CDR3nt
. | TRBJ2-2 | . | TRBV4-2 | CASSQVLTELRGGELFF | TGTGCCAGCAGCCAAGTGCTGACAGAACTGCGGGGCGGGGAGCTGTTTTTT
. | TRBJ2-7 | few | TRBV7-9 | CASSFRTNGYEQYF | TGTGCCAGCAGCTTTCGCACTAATGGATACGAGCAGTACTTC
TRBD1 | TRBJ2-2 | . | TRBV14 | CASSAGTGGGGELFF | TGTGCCAGCAGCGCCGGGACAGGGGGCGGCGGGGAGCTGTTTTTT
. | TRBJ1-2 | . | TRBV7-8 | CASSLERVKLNYGYTF | TGTGCCAGCAGCTTAGAGCGGGTCAAACTTAACTATGGCTACACCTTC
. | TRBJ1-2 | . | TRBV5-6 | CASSYNRADGYTF | TGTGCCAGCAGCTACAACAGGGCGGATGGCTACACCTTC
TRBD1 | TRBJ1-1 | once | TRBV10-3 | CAISESLTGTVEAFF | TGTGCCATCAGTGAGTCGCTAACCGGGACAGTTGAAGCTTTCTTT
. | TRBJ2-2 | . | TRBV29-1 | CSVAVRSSGELFF | TGCAGCGTTGCGGTCAGGTCCAGCGGGGAGCTGTTTTTT
TRBD2 | TRBJ2-5 | . | TRBV5-1 | CASSSLGEGTLGTQYF | TGCGCCAGCAGCTCCCTAGGGGAGGGAACCTTGGGGACCCAGTACTTC
TRBD2 | TRBJ2-2 | . | TRBV19 | CASSRGGSNTGELFF | TGTGCCAGTAGTAGAGGCGGGAGTAACACCGGGGAGCTGTTTTTT
TRBD2 | TRBJ2-3 | . | TRBV5-6 | CASSRLELAGADTQYF | TGTGCCAGCAGCAGACTTGAGCTAGCGGGAGCAGATACGCAGTATTTT
TRBD2 | TRBJ2-7 | . | TRBV18 | CASSRGSGRASSYEQYF | TGTGCCAGCTCACGGGGTAGCGGGAGGGCGTCCTCCTACGAGCAGTACTTC
TRBD2 | TRBJ2-3 | . | TRBV7-3 | CASSPGTSGGTDTQYF | TGTGCCAGCAGCCCCGGGACTAGCGGGGGTACAGATACGCAGTATTTT
. | TRBJ2-3 | . | TRBV5-4 | CASSSGRDTQYF | TGTGCCAGCAGCTCGGGGAGGGATACGCAGTATTTT
TRBD2 | TRBJ2-5 | few | TRBV28 | CASSGTSQETQYF | TGTGCCAGCAGTGGGACTAGCCAAGAGACCCAGTACTTC
TRBD1 | TRBJ1-1 | . | TRBV28 | CASYTPSGGNTEAFF | TGTGCCAGCTACACGCCTTCAGGGGGGAACACTGAAGCTTTCTTT
TRBD1 | TRBJ1-4 | few | TRBV4-3 | CASGQGQLATNEKLFF | TGCGCCAGCGGCCAGGGACAGCTTGCAACTAATGAAAAACTGTTTTTT
. | TRBJ1-1 | few | TRBV9 | CASSARYTTEAFF | TGTGCCAGCAGCGCCAGATATACCACTGAAGCTTTCTTT
TRBD1 | TRBJ1-4 | . | TRBV4-2 | CASSPKVETGNEKLFF | TGTGCCAGCAGCCCGAAGGTGGAGACAGGGAATGAAAAACTGTTTTTT
. | TRBJ2-5 | . | TRBV10-1 | CASSTPPEETQYF | TGCGCCAGCAGTACACCACCCGAAGAGACCCAGTACTTC
TRBD2 | TRBJ2-7 | . | TRBV4-1 | CASSQERAQRGLYEQYF | TGCGCCAGCAGCCAAGAAAGAGCCCAGCGGGGCCTATACGAGCAGTACTTC
TRBD2 | TRBJ2-3 | . | TRBV4-3 | CASSQGGPPGLAGIGDTQYF | TGCGCCAGCAGCCAAGGAGGACCCCCAGGGCTAGCGGGGATTGGGGATACGCAGTATTTT
TRBD1 | TRBJ2-1 | . | TRBV7-2 | CASSRDRLDISYNEQFF | TGTGCCAGCAGCCGGGACAGGCTCGATATTTCCTACAATGAGCAGTTCTTC
. | TRBJ2-3 | . | TRBV1 | CTSARRGRADTQYF | TGCACCAGCGCCAGGAGGGGGCGTGCAGATACGCAGTATTTT
. | TRBJ1-1 | . | TRBV19 | CASSPGVRGRTEAFF | TGTGCCAGTAGTCCCGGGGTCAGGGGTCGGACTGAAGCTTTCTTT
TRBD2 | TRBJ2-3 | . | TRBV28 | CASRGTGTRDSDTQYF | TGTGCCAGCAGGGGTACCGGGACTAGGGATTCAGATACGCAGTATTTT
. | TRBJ2-7 | . | TRBV28 | CASSFGDMYEQYF | TGTGCCAGCAGTTTCGGGGATATGTACGAGCAGTACTTC
. | TRBJ1-3 | . | TRBV6-5 | CASSYSQGESGNTIYF | TGTGCCAGCAGTTATTCACAGGGAGAGTCTGGAAACACCATATATTTT
TRBD2 | TRBJ2-5 | . | TRBV29-1 | CSVDGLAGGETQYF | TGCAGCGTTGATGGGCTAGCGGGGGGTGAGACCCAGTACTTC
. | TRBJ2-7 | few | TRBV9 | CASSVEVGAPYEQYF | TGTGCCAGCAGCGTAGAGGTAGGGGCGCCCTACGAGCAGTACTTC
TRBD2 | TRBJ2-3 | . | TRBV5-4 | CASSPQDEGGDTQYF | TGTGCCAGCAGCCCCCAGGACGAGGGAGGGGATACGCAGTATTTT
. | TRBJ2-4 | few | TRBV6-5 | CASSYSQARNIQYF | TGTGCCAGCAGTTACAGTCAGGCCCGTAACATTCAGTACTTC
. | TRBJ1-5 | once | TRBV28 | CASRLRQIPFNQPQHF | TGTGCCAGCAGGCTTCGCCAGATTCCATTCAATCAGCCCCAGCATTTT
TRBD1 | TRBJ2-7 | . | TRBV7-8 | CASSSRDRGLYEQYF | TGTGCCAGCAGCAGCCGGGACAGGGGATTGTACGAGCAGTACTTC